This T cell receptor (beta chain) emerged from a study of blood T cell repertoires in COVID-19. TCRdb keeps only in-frame clones here, not all; method: immunoSEQ multiplex PCR. In the table there are approximately 59,000 clones, over 80% of which are singletons. Per germline, CDR1 SGHTA and CDR2 FQGNSA. The CDR3 has 14 residues. Trimming left V 2 bases short and J 4 bases short, with 11 bases between. The sequence derives from a woman of 80 years or more with acute or convalescent COVID-19. The V and J genes are TRBV7-2 and TRBJ1-2, with a tentative D call TRBD1 (5 bases). The sequenced sample was peripheral blood. The CDR3 reads CASSLLGTLYGYTF. The CDR3 DNA is TGTGCCAGCAGCTTACTCGGGACTCTCTATGGCTACACCTTC.